The next 29 T cell receptor beta chains were all read from a single sample in a study of PD-1 blockade in classical Hodgkin lymphoma. The table came from immunoSEQ multiplex PCR; TCRdb's copy has only in-frame clones and leaves some out. The data contain roughly 32,000 clones, roughly 82% of them singletons. Brentuximab vedotin exposure varied among the patients, all of whom had relapsed after autologous stem cell transplantation. Material: peripheral blood mononuclear cells (PBMCs), obtained at baseline. The source is a human donor with classical Hodgkin lymphoma.

This rearrangement joins TRBV6-1 to TRBJ1-1; D is perhaps TRBD1 (5 bases). The CDR3 consists of 14 residues. Germline CDR1 and CDR2: MNHNS and SASEGT. V was clipped by 4 bases and J by 1 base, with 10 bases between them. This CDR3 is CASSVGAPNTEAFF. The CDR3 DNA is TGTGCCAGCAGTGTAGGGGCTCCGAACACTGAAGCTTTCTTT.

DNA of the CDR3: TGTGCCAGCTCACCGGGGATGGACCCGGGGCAGCCCCAGCATTTT. As protein: CASSPGMDPGQPQHF. This chain connects TRBV18 to TRBJ1-5; D is undetermined. The CDR3 is made up of 15 amino acids. The V gene lost 3 bases and the J gene lost 7 bases, with 16 bases spanning the gap. From germline, CDR1 is KGHSH and CDR2 LQKENI.

This clone was picked up one time. This rearrangement joins TRBV7-2 to TRBJ2-1; no firm D call. The germline CDR1 and CDR2 sequences are SGHTA and FQGNSA. Trimming pared 5 bases from V and 7 bases from J, leaving 12 bases between. The length of the CDR3 is 13 residues. CDR3 bases: TGTGCCAGCAGCGTGGACCCGTGGAATGAGCAGTTCTTC. Translated, it gives CASSVDPWNEQFF.

By proportion, this clone is large. The V gene is TRBV6-6, the J gene TRBJ2-2; TRBD1 matches at 11 bases. CDR3 length: 16 amino acids. J lost 6 bases, V lost 6 bases, and 9 bases had no gene match. Germline CDR1 MNHNY, CDR2 SVGAGI (reference sequence). CDR3 nucleotides: TGTGCCAGCAGGGACGGGACAGGGGGATTGGCCGGGGAGCTGTTTTTT. Protein product: CASRDGTGGLAGELFF.

Here the CDR3 reads CASSLGISAGGTEAFF. The CDR3 DNA sequence: TGTGCCAGCAGCTTAGGAATCTCGGCGGGGGGGACTGAAGCTTTCTTT. The chain couples TRBV7-2 to TRBJ1-1, with D perhaps TRBD1 (5 bases). Trimming pared 1 base from V and 5 bases from J, leaving 17 bases between. This CDR3 is 16 amino acids long. Germline V CDR1 and CDR2: SGHTA, FQGNSA.

The chain combines TRBV19 with TRBJ1-5; 8 bases are a match to TRBD1. The germline CDR1 and CDR2 sequences are LNHDA and SQIVND (reference sequence). This CDR3 has 15 amino acids. V lost 6 bases, J lost 2 bases, and 6 bases stayed unmatched. CDR3 loop: CASRQGAGGNQPQHF. The CDR3 coding sequence is TGTGCCAGTAGGCAGGGGGCGGGAGGCAATCAGCCCCAGCATTTT.

This rearrangement joins TRBV10-3 to TRBJ2-3; D is tentatively TRBD1 or TRBD2 (5 bases each). V lost 7 bases and J lost 1, with 9 bases in between. This CDR3 spans 13 amino acids. Germline-derived CDR1 and CDR2 are ENHRY and SYGVKD. CDR3 nucleotides: TGTGCCATCACCCAGGGAGGCACAGATACGCAGTATTTT. This gives the protein CAITQGGTDTQYF.

The CDR3 region is CASSLGYRTNTEAFF. The DNA of the CDR3 is TGTGCCAGCAGCTTAGGTTACAGGACGAACACTGAAGCTTTCTTT. This chain uses TRBV7-2 with TRBJ1-1; maybe TRBD1 (5 bases). The V and J ends lost 1 base and 1 base respectively, with 10 bases between them. The CDR3 sequence is 15 residues long. Germline V gene sequence: CDR1 SGHTA, CDR2 FQGNSA.

In its sample, this clone was seen a few times. The chain employs TRBV6-5 and TRBJ1-3; D might be TRBD1 (5 bases). Trimming removed 2 bases at V and 0 bases at J, with 11 bases between. This CDR3 region has 16 residues. From germline, CDR1 is MNHEY and CDR2 SVGAGI. The CDR3, as DNA: TGTGCCAGCAGTTACGGGGACGGGAGCTCTGGAAACACCATATATTTT. Encoded protein: CASSYGDGSSGNTIYF.

Worth noting for this clone: The sample carries other DNA sequences with the same CDR3. The genes are TRBV28 and TRBJ1-5, with a weak D call TRBD1 (5 bases). This CDR3 has 13 amino acids. The V end was cut by 5 bases, the J end by 4 bases, with 9 bases between. Germline V lookup: CDR1 MDHEN, CDR2 SYDVKM. The CDR3 DNA is TGTGCCAGCAGTAGGCAGGGAAATCAGCCCCAGCATTTT. This encodes CASSRQGNQPQHF.

The rearrangement uses TRBV25-1 and TRBJ1-5; a weak D match, TRBD1 (5 bases). The V gene lost 3 bases and the J gene lost 9 bases, with 9 bases spanning the gap. There are 12 residues in the CDR3. CDR1 MGHDK and CDR2 SYGVNS come from the germline V gene. The DNA of the CDR3 is TGTGCCAGCAGTGACGGGCAGGGGCCCCAGCATTTT. Encoded protein: CASSDGQGPQHF.

The chain carries TRBV6-8 and TRBJ2-2, with 8 bases that match TRBD1. Germline V gene data show CDR1 as MNHGY and CDR2 as SAAAGT. The CDR3 covers 23 residues. The V and J ends lost 10 bases and 1 base, in that order; junction bases with no gene match: 32. CDR3 protein: CAILTRNRGRGPYRDLNTGELFF. The CDR3 nucleotides are TGTGCCATCCTGACTAGAAACCGGGGCAGGGGGCCGTATCGGGACTTGAACACCGGGGAGCTGTTTTTT.

V is TRBV9 and J is TRBJ1-4; D remains ambiguous. CDR3 size: 15 residues. Germline assignment: CDR1 SGDLS and CDR2 YYNGEE. V dropped 0 bases and J dropped 4 bases, with 10 bases sitting between them. CDR3 DNA sequence: TGTGCCAGCAGCGTAGAAGTTACAGTTAATGAAAAACTGTTTTTT. Amino acid sequence: CASSVEVTVNEKLFF.

This sequence joins TRBV4-3 and TRBJ1-1; D unresolved. Germline V gene lookup returns CDR1 LGHNA and CDR2 YSLEER. The CDR3 is made up of 15 amino acids. V was trimmed by 0 bases and J by 9 bases, leaving 17 bases between them. The CDR3 loop is CASSQETTTLRKAFF. The CDR3 coding sequence is TGCGCCAGCAGCCAAGAGACGACGACCTTGAGGAAAGCTTTCTTT.

The chain combines TRBV9 with TRBJ1-2, with 7 bases fitting TRBD1. The J segment lost 2 bases and the V segment lost 7 bases, leaving 5 bases of the junction unmatched. Per the germline V gene, CDR1 is SGDLS and CDR2 is YYNGEE. The CDR3 extends over 13 amino acids. The CDR3 region has the DNA TGTGCCAGCGGAGAGACAGGGAACTATGGCTACACCTTC. Amino acid sequence: CASGETGNYGYTF.

The chain combines TRBV11-3 with TRBJ2-6; no clear D. Germline CDR1 SGHNT, CDR2 YENEEA. V lost 5 bases to trimming and J lost 0 bases, with 11 bases between them. The CDR3 has 16 residues. CDR3 sequence reads: CASSRRLSSGANVLTF. The CDR3 DNA reads as TGTGCCAGCAGCCGGAGACTGAGCTCTGGGGCCAACGTCCTGACTTTC. The full variable domain, completed using reference TRBV11-3 and TRBJ2-6, is EAGVVQSPRYKIIEKKQPVAFWCNPISGHNTLYWYLQNLGQGPELLIRYENEEAVDDSQLPKDRFSAERLKGVDSTLKIQPAELGDSAVYLCASSRRLSSGANVLTFGAGSRLTVL.

The chain links TRBV10-3 to TRBJ2-3; 9 bases fit TRBD1. Per the germline V gene, CDR1 is ENHRY and CDR2 is SYGVKD. Trimming removed 4 bases from V and 5 bases from J; junction bases left unmatched: 7. CDR3 length: 15 amino acids. The CDR3 here is CAISVAGTGRDTQYF. DNA of the CDR3: TGTGCCATCAGTGTTGCAGGGACAGGGCGAGATACGCAGTATTTT.

V and J are TRBV27 and TRBJ1-1; D unresolved. Germline V CDR1 and CDR2: MNHEY, SMNVEV (reference sequence). The CDR3 length is 13 residues. Trimming took off 3 bases at V and 2 bases at J, with 7 bases between the two ends. CDR3 in DNA: TGTGCCAGCAGTTTCTTCGGAAACACTGAAGCTTTCTTT. Protein sequence: CASSFFGNTEAFF.

The J gene is TRBJ1-1, the V gene TRBV5-1; TRBD1 might be the D (6 bases). The CDR3 length is 13 residues. Germline assignment: CDR1 SGHRS and CDR2 YFSETQ. V was pared by 4 bases and J by 6 bases, with 13 bases between. As DNA, the CDR3 is TGCGCCAGCAGCGAGCAGGGGCGGGCTGAAGCTTTCTTT. Protein sequence: CASSEQGRAEAFF.

J is TRBJ2-7 and V is TRBV6-5; D may be TRBD1 (5 bases). The CDR3 is 14 amino acids. The germline V gene encodes CDR1 MNHEY and CDR2 SVGAGI. The V gene lost 7 bases and the J gene lost 0 bases, with 13 bases spanning the gap. Written as DNA, the CDR3 is TGTGCCAGCATAAGGGGCCCCTTCTCCTACGAGCAGTACTTC. Protein sequence: CASIRGPFSYEQYF.

In its sample, this clone was seen a few times. The rearrangement links TRBV28 to TRBJ1-2, with 7 positions matching TRBD1. This CDR3 comprises 13 residues. V was pared by 2 bases and J by 6 bases, with 3 bases of the junction left unmatched. Germline loops: CDR1 MDHEN, CDR2 SYDVKM. The CDR3 nucleotides are TGTGCCAGCAGTTTACGGACAGGAGATGGCTACACCTTC. It yields the protein CASSLRTGDGYTF.

This chain links TRBV5-4 with TRBJ1-6; D gene uncertain. CDR3 length equals 14 residues. Per germline, CDR1 SGHNT and CDR2 YYREEE (reference sequence). Trimming removed 1 base from V and 10 bases from J, with 12 bases in between. CDR3 nucleotides: TGTGCCAGCAGCTTGTCGGGCATCCCCTCACCCCTCCACTTT. Translating gives CASSLSGIPSPLHF.

This sequence joins TRBV5-5 and TRBJ1-2; D ambiguous. The germline V gene encodes CDR1 SGHKS and CDR2 YYEKEE (reference sequence). The CDR3 runs to 14 residues. The V end was cut by 4 bases, the J end by 0 bases, with 10 bases between. CDR3 sequence (DNA): TGTGCCAGCAGCCCCGGCGGAGCTAACTATGGCTACACCTTC. Translation: CASSPGGANYGYTF.

V and J are TRBV30 and TRBJ1-2; no reliable D call. The CDR3 contains 11 residues. Trimming pared 1 base from V and 2 bases from J, leaving 2 bases between. The germline V gene has CDR1 GTSNPN and CDR2 SVGIG (reference sequence). CDR3 sequence reads: CAWSGNYGYTF. DNA of the CDR3: TGTGCCTGGAGTGGAAACTATGGCTACACCTTC.

The chain combines TRBV5-8 with TRBJ2-2; no firm D call. Germline lookup yields CDR1 SGHTS and CDR2 YDEGEE. This CDR3 spans 15 amino acids. V was clipped by 0 bases and J by 7 bases, with 13 bases between them. The CDR3 DNA is TGTGCCAGCAGCTTGGCTGGACGCTCTTACGGGGAGCTGTTTTTT. Protein sequence: CASSLAGRSYGELFF.

The V and J genes are TRBV19 and TRBJ2-7; 7 nucleotides align to TRBD1. Germline CDR1 is LNHDA and CDR2 is SQIVND (reference sequence). The CDR3 consists of 13 residues. V shed 6 bases, J shed 2 bases, and the junction held 4 bases outside the gene matches. CDR3 in DNA: TGTGCCAGTAGGAGGGACAGCCCCTACGAGCAGTACTTC. It encodes CASRRDSPYEQYF. The entire variable domain, with the rest obtained from reference TRBV19 and TRBJ2-7, is as follows: DGGITQSPKYLFRKEGQNVTLSCEQNLNHDAMYWYRQDPGQGLRLIYYSQIVNDFQKGDIAEGYSVSREKKESFPLTVTSAQKNPTAFYLCASRRDSPYEQYFGPGTRLTVT.

The V and J genes are TRBV28 and TRBJ1-1; D uncertain. Germline CDR1 MDHEN, CDR2 SYDVKM. CDR3 size: 13 residues. V lost 10 bases to trimming and J lost 3 bases, with 15 bases between them. This CDR3 is CATNPDGYTEAFF. CDR3 nucleotide sequence: TGTGCCACCAACCCCGACGGGTACACTGAAGCTTTCTTT.

The V and J genes are TRBV5-1 and TRBJ2-1; TRBD2 might be the D (6 bases). Germline values: CDR1 SGHRS, CDR2 YFSETQ. The CDR3 runs to 15 residues. V was shortened by 7 bases and J by 4 bases, with 18 bases between the two germline ends. The CDR3 bases are TGCGCCAGCTACACGGGCCAGCGGGCTTACAATGAGCAGTTCTTC. This sequence encodes CASYTGQRAYNEQFF.

V gene TRBV7-9 combines with J gene TRBJ1-1, with D maybe TRBD1 (6 bases). The CDR3 extends over 15 amino acids. Trimming took 3 bases from V and 6 from J, leaving 17 bases between them. Germline assignment: CDR1 SEHNR and CDR2 FQNEAQ (reference sequence). CDR3 sequence: CASSFAGAPRAEAFF. CDR3 sequence (DNA): TGTGCCAGCAGCTTCGCAGGGGCCCCTAGGGCTGAAGCTTTCTTT.